This record concerns one T cell receptor (beta chain) sequence. In its sample, this clonotype was seen a few times. This receptor's antigen is unknown. No much larger clonotype is one base removed from it; base qualities were not supplied. The data were taken from a study of early T cells in non-severe SARS-CoV-2 infection (dated by TCRdb to the early 2020s). Regarding the study in general: Bulk RNA from unsorted whole blood was used for TCR sequencing, so alpha and beta chains could not be paired.

Library preparation was by 5' RACE. The sequencer was a NextSeq 500. The TCR library protocol attached unique molecular identifiers to individual cDNA molecules to correct for sequencing error and PCR bias. Both TCR alpha and beta chains were sequenced, and tight co-correlation was observed between alpha and beta sequence abundances in each sample. The source study handled its data this way. Decombinator V4 was used to perform V gene, J gene and CDR3 annotation of TCR sequences. TCRs were defined as expanded if a significant change between any two time points was detected under a Poisson model with p below 0.0001. TCR abundances were normalised to the total number of TCRs sequenced per sample and expressed as counts per million. MAIT TCRs were defined by TRAV1-2 paired with TRAJ12, TRAJ20 or TRAJ33, and iNKT TCRs by TRAV10 paired with TRAJ18. A search of VDJdb, accessed on 1 November 2021, was run for TCRs annotated to CMV, EBV and SARS-CoV-2, with TCRs annotated for multiple antigens excluded. TCRdb reprocessed the public reads (quality trimming at Q25 with fastp, clone calling with MiXCR) and kept in-frame beta chains. Every distinct CDR3 protein forms one entry, paired with its most common genes and DNA. TCRdb's processing, not the authors', yielded these V and J calls. The sample table shows around 84,000 distinct CDR3 sequences, and over 13% are seen once. The top ten hold roughly 7.2% of the sample.

Broad study findings and their caveats: Matching against VDJdb was skewed toward anti-spike CD8 responses, likely underestimated virus-specific expansions, and missed private and CD4 specificities.

From the germline V gene, CDR1 is SNHLY and CDR2 is FYNNEI. V lost 9 bases and J lost 6 bases, and the count of bases not matched to a germline gene is 10. The CDR3 covers 15 residues, taking in both the cysteine and the phenylalanine. Of the read, only the CDR3 DNA is kept; its 45 bases are in frame from base 1. Set within a cohort of healthcare workers in London, UK, this nested case-control study involved weekly PCR testing of nasopharyngeal swabs along with blood sampling. Healthcare workers were enrolled in the week of the UK lockdown, from 23 to 31 March 2020, and were followed every week for up to roughly 15 weeks.

The receptor was derived from an adult who was a healthcare worker with PCR-confirmed SARS-CoV-2 infection or an uninfected control (not recorded which). The rearranged chain carries TRBV2 and TRBJ2-1; 11 of the junction bases match TRBD2. Sequences were obtained from whole blood. The CDR3 reads as follows: CARHQGLAESNEQFF. At the DNA level, the sequence is TGTGCCAGACACCAGGGACTAGCGGAGAGCAATGAGCAGTTCTTC.